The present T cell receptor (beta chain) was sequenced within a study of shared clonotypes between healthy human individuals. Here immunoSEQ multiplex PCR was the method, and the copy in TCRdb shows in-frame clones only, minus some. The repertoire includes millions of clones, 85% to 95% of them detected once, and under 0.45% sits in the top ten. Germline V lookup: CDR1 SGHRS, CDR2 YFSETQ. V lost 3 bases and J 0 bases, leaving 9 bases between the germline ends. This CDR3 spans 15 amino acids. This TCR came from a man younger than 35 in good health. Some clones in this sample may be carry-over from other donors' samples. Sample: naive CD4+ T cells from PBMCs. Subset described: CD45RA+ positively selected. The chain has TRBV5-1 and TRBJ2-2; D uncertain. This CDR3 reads CASSSESPNTGELFF. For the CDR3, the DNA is TGCGCCAGCAGCTCGGAGTCCCCGAACACCGGGGAGCTGTTTTTT.